The 7 T cell receptor beta chains presented below share a single source sample, sequenced in a study of T cell responses to AZD1222 COVID-19 vaccine. Data came from immunoSEQ multiplex PCR; TCRdb stores just in-frame clones and leaves some out. The sample contains 140,000 to 150,000 clones, around nine tenths of which appear only once. The source was peripheral blood, collected on day 0 of AZD1222 vaccination. These receptor sequences come from an adult in good health.

The CDR3 DNA sequence: TGTGCCAGCAGCGCGCAAGGACAGACTGAAGCTTTCTTT. As protein: CASSAQGQTEAFF. The chain recombines TRBV7-2 with TRBJ1-1, with a tentative D call TRBD1 (6 bases). The CDR3 runs to 13 residues. Germline V gives CDR1 SGHTA, CDR2 FQGNSA. V gave up 5 bases and J gave up 5 bases, with 12 bases separating them.

V usage is TRBV7-8 and J usage is TRBJ2-3, with 10 positions matching TRBD2. Germline CDR1 and CDR2: SGHVS and FQNEAQ. The J segment lost 6 bases and the V segment lost 1 base, leaving 7 bases of the junction unmatched. The CDR3 has 16 amino acids. CDR3 DNA: TGTGCCAGCAGCTTAGTACTAGCGGGAAAGTGGGATACGCAGTATTTT. The encoded protein is CASSLVLAGKWDTQYF.

The chain recombines TRBV14 with TRBJ1-6, with TRBD1 matching 9 bases. From germline, CDR1 is SGHDN and CDR2 FVKESK. With V trimmed by 6 bases and J by 9 bases, 9 bases remained unmatched. CDR3 length: 15 amino acids. CDR3 sequence: CASSLGGQGRSPLHF. Written as DNA, the CDR3 is TGTGCCAGCAGTCTCGGGGGACAGGGACGTTCACCCCTCCACTTT.

This chain joins TRBV5-1 and TRBJ2-3, with D possibly being TRBD1 (5 bases). This CDR3 is built from 15 residues. Trimming pared 0 bases from V and 1 base from J, leaving 9 bases between. From germline, CDR1 is SGHRS and CDR2 YFSETQ. The DNA for the CDR3 is TGCGCCAGCAGCTTGGAGGGCAGGGGCACAGATACGCAGTATTTT. Its protein product is CASSLEGRGTDTQYF.

This clone was observed once. This chain links TRBV5-1 with TRBJ1-1; weak D call: TRBD1 (6 bases). CDR1 is SGHRS and CDR2 is YFSETQ in the germline V gene. Trimming removed 5 bases from V and 0 bases from J, with 14 bases in between. This CDR3 is built from 15 residues. The CDR3 nucleotides read TGCGCCAGCAGACCGGGGGCGGAAATGAACACTGAAGCTTTCTTT. The encoded protein is CASRPGAEMNTEAFF. Full variable domain (rest looked up from reference TRBV5-1 and TRBJ1-1): KAGVTQTPRYLIKTRGQQVTLSCSPISGHRSVSWYQQTPGQGLQFLFEYFSETQRNKGNFPGRFSGRQFSNSRSEMNVSTLELGDSALYLCASRPGAEMNTEAFFGQGTRLTVV.

The V and J genes are TRBV25-1 and TRBJ1-1; D is ambiguous. Deletions cut 5 bases from V and 4 bases from J, with 11 bases between. The CDR3 is made up of 13 amino acids. The germline V gene has CDR1 MGHDK and CDR2 SYGVNS. The CDR3 nucleotides read TGTGCCAGCAGTCCCGGGTTGGGCACTGAAGCTTTCTTT. Translated, it gives CASSPGLGTEAFF.

This chain joins TRBV29-1 and TRBJ2-3, with 7 positions matching TRBD2. The germline V gene encodes CDR1 SQVTM and CDR2 ANQGSEA. The CDR3 is made up of 15 amino acids. V lost 1 base, J lost 1 base, and 5 bases stayed unmatched. The CDR3 protein is CSVEVGTSGTDTQYF. The DNA of the CDR3 is TGCAGCGTTGAAGTGGGAACTAGCGGCACAGATACGCAGTATTTT.